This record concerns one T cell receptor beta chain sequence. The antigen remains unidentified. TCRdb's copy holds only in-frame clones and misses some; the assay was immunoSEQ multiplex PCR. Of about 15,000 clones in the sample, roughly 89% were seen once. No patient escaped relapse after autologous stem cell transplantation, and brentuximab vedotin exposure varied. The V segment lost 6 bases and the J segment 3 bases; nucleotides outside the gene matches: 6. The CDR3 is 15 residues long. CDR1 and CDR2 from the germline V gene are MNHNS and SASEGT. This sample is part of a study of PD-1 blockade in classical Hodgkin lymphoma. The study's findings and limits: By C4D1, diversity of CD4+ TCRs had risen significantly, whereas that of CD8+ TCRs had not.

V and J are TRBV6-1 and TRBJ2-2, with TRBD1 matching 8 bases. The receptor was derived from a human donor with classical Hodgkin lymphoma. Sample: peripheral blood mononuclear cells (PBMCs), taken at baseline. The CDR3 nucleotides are TGTGCCAGCAGGGCGGGACAGGACCACACCGGGGAGCTGTTTTTT. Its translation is CASRAGQDHTGELFF.